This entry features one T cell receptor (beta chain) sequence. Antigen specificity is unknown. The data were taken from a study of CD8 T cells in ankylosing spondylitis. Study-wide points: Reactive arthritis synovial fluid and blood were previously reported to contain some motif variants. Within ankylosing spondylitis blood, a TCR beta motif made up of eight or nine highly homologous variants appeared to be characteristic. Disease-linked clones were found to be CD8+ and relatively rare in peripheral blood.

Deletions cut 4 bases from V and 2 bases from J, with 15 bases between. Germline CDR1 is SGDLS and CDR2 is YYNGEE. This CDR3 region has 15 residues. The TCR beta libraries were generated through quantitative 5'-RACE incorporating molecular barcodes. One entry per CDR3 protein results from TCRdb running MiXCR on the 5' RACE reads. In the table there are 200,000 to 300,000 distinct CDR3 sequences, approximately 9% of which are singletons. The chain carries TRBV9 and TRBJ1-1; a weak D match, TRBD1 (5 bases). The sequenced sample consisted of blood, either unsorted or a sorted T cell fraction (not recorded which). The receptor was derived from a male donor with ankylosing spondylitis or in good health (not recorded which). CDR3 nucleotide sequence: TGTGCCAGCAGCCTCCACGGGGGATATAACACTGAAGCTTTCTTT. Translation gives CASSLHGGYNTEAFF.